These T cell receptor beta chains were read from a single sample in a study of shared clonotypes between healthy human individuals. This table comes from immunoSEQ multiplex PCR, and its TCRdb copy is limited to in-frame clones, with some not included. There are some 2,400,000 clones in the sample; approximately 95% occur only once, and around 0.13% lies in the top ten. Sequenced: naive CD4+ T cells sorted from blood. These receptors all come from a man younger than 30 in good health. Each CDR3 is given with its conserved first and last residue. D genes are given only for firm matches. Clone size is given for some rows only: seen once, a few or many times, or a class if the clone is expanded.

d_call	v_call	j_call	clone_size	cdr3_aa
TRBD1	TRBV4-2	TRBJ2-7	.	CASSQVDRGLNEQYF
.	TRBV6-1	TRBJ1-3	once	CASSEYAGAAGNTIYF
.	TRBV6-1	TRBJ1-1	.	CATRERNTEAFF
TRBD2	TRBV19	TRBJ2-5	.	CASNRAGGEETQYF
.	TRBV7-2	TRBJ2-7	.	CASSLNGGGGEQYF
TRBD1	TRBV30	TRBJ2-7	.	CAWSRDRGSYEQYF
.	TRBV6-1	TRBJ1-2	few	CASSEGGGYGYTF
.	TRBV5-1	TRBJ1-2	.	CASSLLLGGIIDYTF
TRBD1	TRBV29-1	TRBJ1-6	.	CSARGQGDNSPLHF
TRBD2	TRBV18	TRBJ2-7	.	CASSPTSGVSDEQYF
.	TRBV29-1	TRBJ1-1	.	CSGVAMNTEAFF
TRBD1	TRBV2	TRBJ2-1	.	CASSGNRDSLGGNSYNEQFF
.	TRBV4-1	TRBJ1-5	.	CASSQDRVRNQPQHF
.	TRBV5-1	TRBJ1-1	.	CASSPDLLRAAHTEAFF
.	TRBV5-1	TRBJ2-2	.	CASSLEGTTGELFF
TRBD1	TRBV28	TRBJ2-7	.	CASSYVGQGAYEQYF
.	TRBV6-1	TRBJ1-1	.	CASSGHSNTEAFF
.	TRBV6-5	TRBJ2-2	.	CASSSWRQGWTGELFF
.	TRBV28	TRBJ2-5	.	CASSLNWGTRLETQYF
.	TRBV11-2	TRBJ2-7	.	CASSLSGTQFSYEQYF
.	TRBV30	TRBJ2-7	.	CAEVGGRFNEQYF
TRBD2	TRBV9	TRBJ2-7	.	CASSVYSGGGPYEQYF
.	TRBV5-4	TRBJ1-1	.	CASSLGAMVNTEAFF
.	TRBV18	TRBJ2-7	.	CASSLFKTGSYEQYF
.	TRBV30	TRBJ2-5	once	CAWGLGYQETQYF
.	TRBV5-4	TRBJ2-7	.	CASSLQWGEQYF
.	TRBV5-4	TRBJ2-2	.	CASSLRGIEFFLGELFF
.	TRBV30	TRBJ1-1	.	CAWRLTTEAFF
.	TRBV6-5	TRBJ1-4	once	CASSYAGGREKLFF
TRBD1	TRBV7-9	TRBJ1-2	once	CASSLLETGRGYTF
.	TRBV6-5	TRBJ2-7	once	CASSRGERQYF
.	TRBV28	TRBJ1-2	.	CASSLVGTRYGYTF
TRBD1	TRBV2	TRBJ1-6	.	CASRGTGGNSPLHF
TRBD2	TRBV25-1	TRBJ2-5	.	CASKPSGGAVQTQYF
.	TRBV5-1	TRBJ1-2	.	CASSQSGEGSGYTF
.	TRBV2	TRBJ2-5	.	CASSEEAVGTQYF
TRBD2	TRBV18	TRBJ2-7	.	CASSPTGTSSYEQYF
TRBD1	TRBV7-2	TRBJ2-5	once	CASSLLRGTGFQETQYF
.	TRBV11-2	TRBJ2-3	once	CASSMTLSSTDTQYF
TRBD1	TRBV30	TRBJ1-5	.	CACSWDSTHHRPQHF
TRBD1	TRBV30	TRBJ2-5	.	CAWATGTGSKRTQYF
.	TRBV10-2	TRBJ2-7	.	CASSDRTGSEQYF
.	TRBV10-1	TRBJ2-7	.	CASSPSHFSEQYF
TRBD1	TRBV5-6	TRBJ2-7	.	CASSLDRGLYEQYF
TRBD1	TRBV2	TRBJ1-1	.	CASSDWGTGNTEAFF
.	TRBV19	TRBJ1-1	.	CASSYTGMGGNTEAFF
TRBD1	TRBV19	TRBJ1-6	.	CASTLQGANNSPLHF
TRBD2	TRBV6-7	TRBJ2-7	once	CASSYSSSGRAIGRYEQYF
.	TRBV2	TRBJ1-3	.	CASSGDSGNTIYF
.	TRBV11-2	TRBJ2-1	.	CASSPPSHYNEQFF
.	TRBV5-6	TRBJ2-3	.	CASSGELHYTQYF
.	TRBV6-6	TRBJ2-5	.	CASSPPLQETQYF
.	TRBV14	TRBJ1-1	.	CASSPLIHTDLNTEAFF